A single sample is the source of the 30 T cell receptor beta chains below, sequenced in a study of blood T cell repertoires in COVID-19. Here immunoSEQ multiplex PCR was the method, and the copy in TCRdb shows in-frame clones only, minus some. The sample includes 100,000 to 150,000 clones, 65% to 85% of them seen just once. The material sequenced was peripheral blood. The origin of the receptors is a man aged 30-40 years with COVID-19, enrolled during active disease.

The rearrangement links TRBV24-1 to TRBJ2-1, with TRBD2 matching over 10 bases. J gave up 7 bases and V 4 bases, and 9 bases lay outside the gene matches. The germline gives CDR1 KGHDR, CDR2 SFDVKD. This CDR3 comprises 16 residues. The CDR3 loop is CATSDDPTSGQNEQFF. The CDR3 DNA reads TGTGCCACCAGTGACGACCCGACTAGCGGGCAAAATGAGCAGTTCTTC.

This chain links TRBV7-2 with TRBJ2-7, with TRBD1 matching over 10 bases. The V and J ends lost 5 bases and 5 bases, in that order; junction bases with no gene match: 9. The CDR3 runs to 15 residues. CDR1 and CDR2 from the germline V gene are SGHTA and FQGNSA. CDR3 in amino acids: CASSLGQGVPHEQYF. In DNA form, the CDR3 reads TGTGCCAGCAGCCTCGGACAGGGGGTGCCTCACGAGCAGTACTTC.

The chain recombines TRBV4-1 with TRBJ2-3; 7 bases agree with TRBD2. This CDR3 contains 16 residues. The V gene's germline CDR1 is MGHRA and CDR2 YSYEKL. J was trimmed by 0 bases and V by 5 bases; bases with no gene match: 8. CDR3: CASSGEAGPSTDTQYF. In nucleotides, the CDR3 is TGCGCCAGCAGCGGAGAAGCGGGACCTAGCACAGATACGCAGTATTTT.

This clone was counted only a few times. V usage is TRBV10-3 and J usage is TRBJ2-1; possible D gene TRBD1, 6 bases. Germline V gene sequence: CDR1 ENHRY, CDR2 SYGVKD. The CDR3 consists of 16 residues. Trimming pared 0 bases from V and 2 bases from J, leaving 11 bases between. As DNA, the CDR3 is TGTGCCATCAGTGAGTCCCGGGACACCACCTACAATGAGCAGTTCTTC. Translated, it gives CAISESRDTTYNEQFF.

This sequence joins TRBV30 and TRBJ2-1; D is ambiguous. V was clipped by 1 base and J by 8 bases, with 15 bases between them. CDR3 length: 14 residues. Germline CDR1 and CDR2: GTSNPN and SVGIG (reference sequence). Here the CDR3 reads CAWSEGKIGDEQFF. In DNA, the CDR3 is TGTGCCTGGAGTGAAGGTAAAATAGGAGATGAGCAGTTCTTC.

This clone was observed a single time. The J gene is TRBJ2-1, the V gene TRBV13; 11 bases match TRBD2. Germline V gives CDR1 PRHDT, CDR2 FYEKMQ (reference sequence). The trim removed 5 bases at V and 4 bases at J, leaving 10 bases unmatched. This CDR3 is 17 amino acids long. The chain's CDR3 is CASSPAETSGVYNEQFF. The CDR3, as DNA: TGTGCCAGCAGCCCAGCTGAGACTAGCGGGGTGTACAATGAGCAGTTCTTC.

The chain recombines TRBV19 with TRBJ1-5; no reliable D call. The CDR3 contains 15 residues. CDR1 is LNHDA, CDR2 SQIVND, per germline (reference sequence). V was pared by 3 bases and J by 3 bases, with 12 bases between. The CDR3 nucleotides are TGTGCCAGTAGTATTGGAGGTGACTTCAATCAGCCCCAGCATTTT. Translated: CASSIGGDFNQPQHF.

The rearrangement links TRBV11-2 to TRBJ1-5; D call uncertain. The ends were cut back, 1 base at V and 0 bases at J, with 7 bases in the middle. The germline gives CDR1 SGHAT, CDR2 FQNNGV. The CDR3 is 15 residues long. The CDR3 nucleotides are TGTGCCAGCAGCTTAGGGGCAGTTAGCAATCAGCCCCAGCATTTT. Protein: CASSLGAVSNQPQHF.

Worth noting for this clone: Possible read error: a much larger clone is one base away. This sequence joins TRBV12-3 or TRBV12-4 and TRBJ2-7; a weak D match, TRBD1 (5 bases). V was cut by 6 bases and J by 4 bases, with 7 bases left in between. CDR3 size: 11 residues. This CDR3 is CASSPGYEQYF. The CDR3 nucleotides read TGTGCCAGCAGCCCAGGGTACGAGCAGTACTTC.

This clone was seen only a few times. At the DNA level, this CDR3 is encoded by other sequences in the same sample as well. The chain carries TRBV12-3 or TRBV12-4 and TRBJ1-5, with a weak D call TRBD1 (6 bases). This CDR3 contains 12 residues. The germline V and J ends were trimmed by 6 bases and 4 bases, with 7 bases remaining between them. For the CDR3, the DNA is TGTGCCAGCAGACAGGGAAATCAGCCCCAGCATTTT. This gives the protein CASRQGNQPQHF.

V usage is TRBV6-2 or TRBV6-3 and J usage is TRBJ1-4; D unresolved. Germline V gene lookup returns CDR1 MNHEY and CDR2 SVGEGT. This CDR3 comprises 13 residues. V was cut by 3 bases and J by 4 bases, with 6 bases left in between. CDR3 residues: CASSYGLNEKLFF. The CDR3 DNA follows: TGTGCCAGCAGTTATGGACTTAATGAAAAACTGTTTTTT.

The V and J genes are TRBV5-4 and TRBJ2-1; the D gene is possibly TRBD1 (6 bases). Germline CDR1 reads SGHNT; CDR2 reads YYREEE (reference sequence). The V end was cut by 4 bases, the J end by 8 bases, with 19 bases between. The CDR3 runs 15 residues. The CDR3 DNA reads TGTGCCAGCAGCCGAGATACAGGGATTTCCGATGAGCAGTTCTTC. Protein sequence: CASSRDTGISDEQFF.

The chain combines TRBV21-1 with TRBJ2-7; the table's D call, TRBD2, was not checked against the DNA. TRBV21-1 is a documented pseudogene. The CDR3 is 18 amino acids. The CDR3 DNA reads TGTGCCAGCAGCAAGACATTGACTAGCCGATCAAGCTCCTACGAGCAGTACTTC. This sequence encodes CASSKTLTSRSSSYEQYF.

This CDR3 is CASSLWTGPEQYF. The CDR3 region has the DNA TGTGCCAGCAGCCTTTGGACAGGGCCCGAGCAGTACTTC. The gene calls are TRBV21-1 and TRBJ2-7; no DNA check was done on the table's D call, TRBD1. TRBV21-1 is a pseudogene. The CDR3 has 13 residues.

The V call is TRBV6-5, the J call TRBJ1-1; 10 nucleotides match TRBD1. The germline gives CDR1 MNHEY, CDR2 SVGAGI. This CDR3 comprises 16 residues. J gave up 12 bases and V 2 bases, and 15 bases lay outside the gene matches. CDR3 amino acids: CASSYRTGTGESRSFF. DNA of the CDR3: TGTGCCAGCAGTTACCGAACCGGGACAGGGGAATCGAGGTCTTTCTTT.

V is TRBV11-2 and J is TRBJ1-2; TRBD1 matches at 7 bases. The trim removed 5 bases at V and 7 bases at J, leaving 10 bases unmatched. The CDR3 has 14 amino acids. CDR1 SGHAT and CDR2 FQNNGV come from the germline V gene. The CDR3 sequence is CASSGNRGSAGYTF. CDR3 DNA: TGTGCCAGCAGCGGAAACAGGGGTAGTGCTGGCTACACCTTC.

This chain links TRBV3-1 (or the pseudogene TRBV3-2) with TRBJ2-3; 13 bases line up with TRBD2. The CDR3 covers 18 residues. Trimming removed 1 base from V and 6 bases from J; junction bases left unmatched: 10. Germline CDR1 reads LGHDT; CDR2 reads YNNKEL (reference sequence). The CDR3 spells CASSQVLRTSGREDTQYF. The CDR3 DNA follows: TGTGCCAGCAGCCAAGTTCTCCGGACTAGCGGGAGAGAGGATACGCAGTATTTT.

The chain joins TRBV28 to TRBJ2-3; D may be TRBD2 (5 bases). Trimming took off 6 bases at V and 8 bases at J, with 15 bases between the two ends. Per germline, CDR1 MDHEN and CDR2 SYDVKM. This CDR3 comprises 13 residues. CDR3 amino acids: CASSQMTSGTQYF. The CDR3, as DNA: TGTGCCAGCAGCCAAATGACAAGCGGTACGCAGTATTTT.

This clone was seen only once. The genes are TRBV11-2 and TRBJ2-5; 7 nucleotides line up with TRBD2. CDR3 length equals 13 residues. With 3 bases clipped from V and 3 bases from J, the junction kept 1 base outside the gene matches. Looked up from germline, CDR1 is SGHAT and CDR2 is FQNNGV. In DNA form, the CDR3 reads TGTGCCAGCAGCTTTGCGGGGGAAGAGACCCAGTACTTC. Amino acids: CASSFAGEETQYF.

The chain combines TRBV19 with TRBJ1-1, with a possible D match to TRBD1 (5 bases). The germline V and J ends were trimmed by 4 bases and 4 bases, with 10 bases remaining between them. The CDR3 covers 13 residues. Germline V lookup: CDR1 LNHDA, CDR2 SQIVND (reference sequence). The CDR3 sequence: CASSTDRATEAFF. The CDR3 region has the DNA TGTGCCAGTAGTACTGACAGAGCCACTGAAGCTTTCTTT.

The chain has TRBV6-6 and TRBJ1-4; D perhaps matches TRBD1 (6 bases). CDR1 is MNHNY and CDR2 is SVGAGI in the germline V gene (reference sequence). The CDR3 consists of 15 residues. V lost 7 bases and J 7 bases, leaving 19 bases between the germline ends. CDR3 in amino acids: CASTPLGGQREKLFF. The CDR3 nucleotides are TGTGCCAGCACCCCGTTGGGGGGGCAGCGTGAAAAACTGTTTTTT.

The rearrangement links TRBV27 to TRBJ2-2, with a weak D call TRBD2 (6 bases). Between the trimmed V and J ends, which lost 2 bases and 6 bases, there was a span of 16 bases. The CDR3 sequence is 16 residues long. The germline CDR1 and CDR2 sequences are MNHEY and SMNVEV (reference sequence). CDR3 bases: TGTGCCAGCAGTTTACGGCAGGGAGGTGGGGCCGGGGAGCTGTTTTTT. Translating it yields CASSLRQGGGAGELFF.

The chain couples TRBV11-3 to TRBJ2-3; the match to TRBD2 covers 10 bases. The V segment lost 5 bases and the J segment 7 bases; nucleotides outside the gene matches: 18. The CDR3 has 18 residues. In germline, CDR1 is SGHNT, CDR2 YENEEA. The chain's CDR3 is CASSPPGGASGSENTQYF. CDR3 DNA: TGTGCCAGCAGCCCCCCGGGGGGGGCTAGCGGGAGCGAAAATACGCAGTATTTT.

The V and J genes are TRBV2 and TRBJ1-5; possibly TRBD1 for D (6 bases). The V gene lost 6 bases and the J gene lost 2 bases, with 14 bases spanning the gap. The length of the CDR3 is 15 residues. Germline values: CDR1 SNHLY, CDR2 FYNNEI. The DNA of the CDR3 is TGTGCCAGCAGCCGAAACAGGGTTGGCAATCAGCCCCAGCATTTT. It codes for CASSRNRVGNQPQHF.

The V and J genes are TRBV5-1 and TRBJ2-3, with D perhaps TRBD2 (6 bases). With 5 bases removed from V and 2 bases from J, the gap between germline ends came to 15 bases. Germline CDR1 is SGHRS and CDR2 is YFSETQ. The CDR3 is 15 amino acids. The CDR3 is CASRLGTDSTDTQYF. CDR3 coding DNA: TGCGCCAGCAGGCTCGGGACTGACTCCACAGATACGCAGTATTTT.

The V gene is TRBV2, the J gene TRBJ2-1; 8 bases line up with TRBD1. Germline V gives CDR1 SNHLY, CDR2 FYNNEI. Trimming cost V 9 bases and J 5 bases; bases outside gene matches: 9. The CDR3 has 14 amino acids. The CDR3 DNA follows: TGTGCCAGTAAACCGGGACAGGCGAACAATGAGCAGTTCTTC. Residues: CASKPGQANNEQFF.

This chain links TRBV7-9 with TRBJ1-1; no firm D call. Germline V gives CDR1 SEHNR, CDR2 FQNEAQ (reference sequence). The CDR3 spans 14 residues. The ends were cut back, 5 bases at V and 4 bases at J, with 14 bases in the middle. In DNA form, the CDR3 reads TGTGCCAGCAGCCTTTTAGAGGGAGGCACTGAAGCTTTCTTT. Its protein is CASSLLEGGTEAFF.

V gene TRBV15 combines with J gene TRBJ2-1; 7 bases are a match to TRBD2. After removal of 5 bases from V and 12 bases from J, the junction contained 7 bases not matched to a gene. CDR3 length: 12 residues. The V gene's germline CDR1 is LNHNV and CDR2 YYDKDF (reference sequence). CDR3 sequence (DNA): TGTGCCACCAGCGGAGGACTAGAGCGGCAGTTCTTC. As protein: CATSGGLERQFF.

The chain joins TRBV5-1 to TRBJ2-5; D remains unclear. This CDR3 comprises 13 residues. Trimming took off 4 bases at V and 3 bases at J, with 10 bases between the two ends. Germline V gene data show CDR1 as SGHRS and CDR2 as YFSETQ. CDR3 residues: CASSRVLEETQYF. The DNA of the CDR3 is TGCGCCAGCAGCCGGGTTTTGGAAGAGACCCAGTACTTC.

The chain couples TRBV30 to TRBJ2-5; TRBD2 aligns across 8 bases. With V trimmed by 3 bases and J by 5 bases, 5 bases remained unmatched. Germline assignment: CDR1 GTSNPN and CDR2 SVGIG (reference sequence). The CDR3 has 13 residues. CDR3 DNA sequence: TGTGCCTGGAGGGCAGGCGGGGGGGAGACCCAGTACTTC. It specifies CAWRAGGGETQYF.